This record concerns one T cell receptor (beta chain) sequence. This clonotype was seen a handful of times. What antigen it recognizes has not been identified. The sample holds no much larger clone one base away, and base qualities are not on file. These data are taken from a study of CD8 T cells in ankylosing spondylitis (dated by TCRdb to the late 2010s). Context from the whole study: To find TCR variants linked to disease, the study profiled T cell receptor beta repertoires in ankylosing spondylitis patients and healthy donors. Peripheral blood was sampled, and synovial fluid was also collected from ankylosing spondylitis patients. The full study cohort was made up of 25 to 30 ankylosing spondylitis patients and over 90 healthy donors. Study-level results and caveats: Some TCR beta motif variants had previously been reported in synovial fluid and blood of reactive arthritis patients, which suggested common disease-initiation mechanisms. The disease-linked clones were reported to be significantly enriched in matched synovial fluid samples from ankylosing spondylitis patients. The disease-linked clones showed a CD8+ phenotype and occurred at relatively low frequencies in peripheral blood. A TCR beta motif of 7 or 8 highly homologous amino acid variants appeared characteristic of blood from ankylosing spondylitis patients.

From the cysteine through the phenylalanine, the CDR3 covers 13 amino acids. Just the 39-base CDR3 DNA is kept, in frame starting at base 1. V is reduced by 2 bases and J by 5 bases, leaving a spacing of 7 bases between them. CDR1 and CDR2 are read off the germline V gene as SNHLY and FYNNEI. TCRdb lists the instrument as Illumina HiSeq 2500. Quantitative 5'-RACE with molecular barcodes was the method used to prepare the TCR beta libraries. Under the source paper's analysis protocol: Disease-linked TCR variants were identified with a new computational method built on a probabilistic model of VDJ rearrangement. Clones were called with MiXCR by TCRdb after fastp trimmed the public reads at Q25, and only in-frame beta chains were retained. Rows matching on CDR3 protein sequence are summarized as one entry with the most common DNA and genes. TCRdb's processing, not the authors', yielded these V and J calls. The sample has about 700,000 distinct CDR3 sequences on record, around 19% of them singletons. 15% to 20% of the sample belongs to the ten largest clones.

Sample: blood, either unsorted or a sorted T cell fraction (not recorded which). The chain joins TRBV2 to TRBJ2-1; no D segment can be confidently identified. The sequence was collected from a male donor with ankylosing spondylitis. Read as DNA, the sequence is TGTGCCAGCAGTGAAAACCGCGACAATGAGCAGTTCTTC. The resulting protein is CASSENRDNEQFF.